The 13 T cell receptor beta chains below were found in one sample sequenced in a study of PD-1 blockade in classical Hodgkin lymphoma. The time point is: newly diagnosed, previously untreated cHL patient sample. Thawed PBMCs underwent magnetic negative selection to yield purified CD4+ T cells. Produced via immunoSEQ multiplex PCR; TCRdb's table is partial and in-frame only. The sample lists 30,000 to 40,000 clones, around 88% occurring once. The sequenced material came from CD4+ T cells from blood. The receptors here all came from a human donor with classical Hodgkin lymphoma.

The chain employs TRBV28 and TRBJ1-5; no definite D call. CDR1 is MDHEN and CDR2 is SYDVKM in the germline V gene. The CDR3 is made up of 12 amino acids. The V gene lost 2 bases and the J gene lost 4 bases, with 3 bases spanning the gap. The CDR3 DNA is TGTGCCAGCAGTTTACGGAATCAGCCCCAGCATTTT. Translating it yields CASSLRNQPQHF.

This chain connects TRBV9 to TRBJ1-5; D is unresolved. This CDR3 spans 16 amino acids. Germline V gives CDR1 SGDLS, CDR2 YYNGEE. V gave up 3 bases and J gave up 0 bases, with 13 bases separating them. The CDR3 DNA is TGTGCCAGCAGCGCCCACGACGGTAATAGCAATCAGCCCCAGCATTTT. Its translation is CASSAHDGNSNQPQHF.

The chain has TRBV7-2 and TRBJ1-1; D might be TRBD1 (6 bases). The CDR3 length is 14 residues. V lost 5 bases and J 1 base, leaving 11 bases between the germline ends. The germline V gene encodes CDR1 SGHTA and CDR2 FQGNSA. CDR3 region: CASSQMTGNTEAFF. Here the CDR3 DNA reads TGTGCCAGCAGCCAGATGACAGGGAACACTGAAGCTTTCTTT.

This clone appeared a single time. The rearrangement joins TRBV7-9 to TRBJ2-5, with 12 bases that match TRBD2. Germline CDR1 reads SEHNR; CDR2 reads FQNEAQ (reference sequence). V shed 5 bases, J shed 4 bases, and the junction held 5 bases outside the gene matches. The CDR3 consists of 15 residues. The CDR3 spells CASSVASGRAETQYF. The CDR3 DNA is TGTGCCAGCAGCGTCGCTAGCGGGAGGGCAGAGACCCAGTACTTC. Supplemented by reference TRBV7-9 and TRBJ2-5, the full variable domain reads DTGVSQNPRHKITKRGQNVTFRCDPISEHNRLYWYRQTLGQGPEFLTYFQNEAQLEKSRLLSDRFSAERPKGSFSTLEIQRTEQGDSAMYLCASSVASGRAETQYFGPGTRLLVL.

CDR3 residues: CASSPTGTGNTIYF. The CDR3 nucleotides are TGTGCCAGCAGCCCAACAGGCACTGGAAACACCATATATTTT. This chain joins TRBV9 and TRBJ1-3; the D gene is possibly TRBD1 (5 bases). This CDR3 comprises 14 residues. V was cut by 4 bases and J by 2 bases, with 10 bases left in between. Per germline, CDR1 SGDLS and CDR2 YYNGEE.

The V and J genes are TRBV7-2 and TRBJ2-3, with 8 nucleotides matching TRBD2. CDR1 is SGHTA and CDR2 is FQGNSA in the germline V gene. The CDR3 consists of 15 residues. V was clipped by 5 bases and J by 7 bases; unmatched bases: 11. CDR3 nucleotide sequence: TGTGCCAGCAGCACCTCCGGGACTAGTGCATATACGCAGTATTTT. This translates into CASSTSGTSAYTQYF. Combining the CDR3 with reference TRBV7-2 and TRBJ2-3 gives the whole variable domain GAGVSQSPSNKVTEKGKDVELRCDPISGHTALYWYRQSLGQGLEFLIYFQGNSAPDKSGLPSDRFSAERTGGSVSTLTIQRTQQEDSAVYLCASSTSGTSAYTQYFGPGTRLTVL.

The chain has TRBV11-2 and TRBJ2-2; D not certain. The germline CDR1 and CDR2 sequences are SGHAT and FQNNGV. V was cut by 5 bases and J by 7 bases, with 23 bases left in between. The CDR3 runs 17 residues. The CDR3 reads CASSRGVGQPRYGELFF. The CDR3 DNA reads as TGTGCCAGCAGCCGAGGCGTTGGGCAACCCCGTTACGGGGAGCTGTTTTTT.

The V gene is TRBV4-1, the J gene TRBJ2-3, with 8 positions matching TRBD1. Germline CDR1 reads MGHRA; CDR2 reads YSYEKL. V lost 4 bases and J lost 4; bases outside the gene matches: 4. The CDR3 consists of 14 residues. DNA of the CDR3: TGCGCCAGCAGCCCCCTACAGGGGGCAGATACGCAGTATTTT. Its translation is CASSPLQGADTQYF.

This clone came up a few times. V gene TRBV30 combines with J gene TRBJ1-2, with D maybe TRBD1 (6 bases). Germline loops: CDR1 GTSNPN, CDR2 SVGIG (reference sequence). The CDR3 consists of 11 residues. The V end was cut by 5 bases, the J end by 5 bases, with 9 bases between. The CDR3 nucleotides are TGTGCCTGGGCGACAGGTTATGGCTACACCTTC. This codes for CAWATGYGYTF.

This clone was detected only once. The J gene is TRBJ2-3, the V gene TRBV5-4; 9 bases fit TRBD1. V trimming: 4 bases; J trimming: 1 base; junction bases outside the gene matches: 10. There are 17 residues in the CDR3. Germline V gives CDR1 SGHNT, CDR2 YYREEE (reference sequence). The CDR3 loop reads CASSRGNRDRGTDTQYF. In DNA form, the CDR3 reads TGTGCCAGCAGCCGAGGGAACCGGGACAGGGGCACAGATACGCAGTATTTT.

This chain uses TRBV5-6 with TRBJ2-2; D assignment may be TRBD1 or TRBD2 (6 bases each). Germline CDR1 is SGHDT and CDR2 is YYEEEE. CDR3 length: 16 residues. Trimming stripped 0 bases from V and 3 bases from J, with 12 bases between. In DNA form, the CDR3 reads TGTGCCAGCAGCTTGGAGAGGGGGGCGGACACCGGGGAGCTGTTTTTT. This encodes CASSLERGADTGELFF.

The chain recombines TRBV6-5 with TRBJ2-5; D unclear. CDR3 length equals 14 residues. Trimming cost V 5 bases and J 3 bases, with 13 bases left between them. Per germline, CDR1 MNHEY and CDR2 SVGAGI. CDR3 sequence (DNA): TGTGCCAGCAGTCCATCGGATTGGGAAGAGACCCAGTACTTC. Protein sequence: CASSPSDWEETQYF.

This chain links TRBV5-6 with TRBJ2-7, with D possibly TRBD2 on 6 matching bases. Germline V CDR1 and CDR2: SGHDT, YYEEEE. V lost 4 bases and J lost 5, with 13 bases in between. The CDR3 contains 13 residues. The CDR3 region is CASSMGRRDEQYF. CDR3 bases: TGTGCCAGCAGCATGGGGAGGCGGGACGAGCAGTACTTC.